This T cell receptor beta chain was found in a study of T cell changes during pregnancy in multiple sclerosis. Generated by immunoSEQ multiplex PCR, the TCRdb table keeps only in-frame clones and is missing some. Of about 80,000 clones listed, about 90% are singletons. Germline-derived CDR1 and CDR2 are MNHEY and SMNVEV (reference sequence). The V segment lost 6 bases and the J segment 8 bases; nucleotides outside the gene matches: 13. The length of the CDR3 is 16 residues. The clonotype was recovered from a female donor with multiple sclerosis, enrolled in a pregnancy study. The rearrangement joins TRBV27 to TRBJ2-1, with 10 bases that match TRBD2. The sequenced sample was peripheral blood, obtained before pregnancy. CDR3 residues: CASRALTSGFNDEQFF. In nucleotides, the CDR3 is TGTGCCAGCAGGGCTCTGACTAGCGGGTTTAACGATGAGCAGTTCTTC.